This TCR beta chain was captured by sequencing in a study of T-cell reconstitution after alpha-beta-depleted transplantation in children. Trimming pared 0 bases from V and 2 bases from J, leaving 16 bases between. Germline CDR1 and CDR2: MNHEY and SVGAGI. This CDR3 comprises 18 residues. Molecular barcoding with unique molecular identifiers was used for the TCRbeta library. Via MiXCR, TCRdb re-called the PCR reads, giving one row per CDR3 protein. This table holds some 490,000 distinct CDR3 sequences, about an eighth found once. The rearrangement uses TRBV6-5 and TRBJ1-4; D is uncertain. The receptor comes from a human donor who donated a stem cell graft to a child with combined immunodeficiency. The material was PBMCs from the stem cell graft donor, obtained from the stem cell graft. This CDR3 is CASSYSGPPVGTNEKLFF. The CDR3 bases are TGTGCCAGCAGTTACTCGGGCCCTCCGGTTGGGACTAATGAAAAACTGTTTTTT.